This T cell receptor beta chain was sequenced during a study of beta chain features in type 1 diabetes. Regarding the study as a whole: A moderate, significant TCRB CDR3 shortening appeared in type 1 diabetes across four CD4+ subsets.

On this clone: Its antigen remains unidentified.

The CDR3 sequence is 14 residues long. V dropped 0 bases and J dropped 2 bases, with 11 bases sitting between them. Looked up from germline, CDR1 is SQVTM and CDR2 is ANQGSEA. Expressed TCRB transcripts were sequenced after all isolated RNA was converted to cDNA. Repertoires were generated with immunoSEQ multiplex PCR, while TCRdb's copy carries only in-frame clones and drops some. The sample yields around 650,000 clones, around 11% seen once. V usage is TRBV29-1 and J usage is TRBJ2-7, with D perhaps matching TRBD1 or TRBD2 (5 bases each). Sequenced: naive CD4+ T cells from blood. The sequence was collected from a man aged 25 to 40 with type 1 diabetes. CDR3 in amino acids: CSVEDGDGAYEQYF. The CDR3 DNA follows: TGCAGCGTTGAAGACGGGGACGGAGCCTACGAGCAGTACTTC.